This T cell receptor beta chain came from a study of T cell repertoires in cytomegalovirus infection. Overall study context: The public TCR beta signatures pointed to both CMV infection and matching HLA type.

Germline-derived CDR1 and CDR2 are ENHRY and SYGVKD. This CDR3 is built from 12 residues. Trimming left V 7 bases short and J 7 bases short, with 13 bases between. This clonotype showed up just a few times. Its target is unknown. Whole-study findings and limits: HLA-C-restricted CMV clonotypes gave the most frequent clonotype in two of eight donors.

TCRdb re-derived calls from the reads in MiXCR, one entry per CDR3 protein. The sample has 150,000 to 200,000 distinct CDR3 sequences, roughly 28% seen once. The sequenced sample consisted of PBMCs. The rearrangement uses TRBV10-3 and TRBJ1-1, with D perhaps matching TRBD1 (5 bases). The clonotype was recovered from a human donor in good health (CMV status not recorded). Some clones in this sample may be carry-over from other donors' samples. Here the CDR3 DNA reads TGTGCCATCACCTCGGACACCCTTGAAGCTTTCTTT. Amino acid sequence: CAITSDTLEAFF.